This T cell receptor beta chain is drawn from a study of PD-L1 blockade in urothelial cancer. Generated by immunoSEQ multiplex PCR, the TCRdb table keeps only in-frame clones and is missing some. Of about 30,000 clones listed, over 75% are singletons. This clone showed up just once. The V end lost 11 bases, the J end lost 3 bases, and 20 bases lay between the germline ends. The CDR3 has 15 amino acids. CDR1 is SGHVS, CDR2 FQNEAQ, per germline. Time point specified: pretreatment peripheral blood. The sequence was obtained from a man aged 55 to 70 with urothelial cancer. The chain joins TRBV7-8 to TRBJ1-3; D is unresolved. This material consisted of PBMCs, taken around atezolizumab (anti-PD-L1) treatment. This chain's CDR3 is CASSTVAGIGNTIYF. Written as DNA, the CDR3 is TGTGCCTCGTCAACAGTGGCAGGCATTGGAAACACCATATATTTT.